This TCR beta chain was obtained from a study of CD8+ T cells in alopecia areata. It was cDNA, reverse transcribed from extracted RNA, that served as the sequencing template. Only in-frame clones appear in the TCRdb table, and some are missing; sequencing was by immunoSEQ multiplex PCR. The data hold more than 12,000 clones, with roughly three fifths observed a single time. It was for roughly five patients that CD4+ cells were sorted into CD25+CD127- cells. A word on this clone: The antigen remains unidentified.

CDR1 and CDR2 from the germline V gene are SGHTA and FQGNSA. With 4 bases removed from V and 4 bases from J, the gap between germline ends came to 17 bases. This CDR3 comprises 15 residues. Study-level findings and limits: Unlike in mice, where it was clearer, TCR sharing across patients was less clear, possibly HLA-related. Lesional scalp exceeded normal scalp in clonality, especially in alopecia totalis/universalis.

The TCR sequence derives from a human donor with alopecia areata. The chain employs TRBV7-2 and TRBJ2-7; D perhaps matches TRBD2 (8 bases). Sequenced material: CD4+ Tregs sorted from blood. In DNA, the CDR3 is TGTGCCAGCAGCTCTGTAGCGGGACAGTGGTACGAGCAGTACTTC. Its translation: CASSSVAGQWYEQYF.